This is a list of T cell receptor beta chains from one sample in a study of blood T cell repertoires in COVID-19. The data were produced by immunoSEQ multiplex PCR, yet TCRdb's version contains in-frame clones alone and is incomplete. This sample has 150,000 to 190,000 clones, with about 86% found just once. The sample consisted of PBMCs or T cells enriched from blood (not recorded which). The source of these receptors is a man aged 45-65 years who had recovered from COVID-19. CDR3s include the opening cysteine and the closing phenylalanine or tryptophan. Each record gives: clone size, V gene, D gene, J gene, CDR3 protein, CDR3 DNA. D genes are given only for firm matches. Clone size is stated in some rows and not others, as once, few, many or a class when expanded.

clone_size: -
v_call: TRBV11-3
d_call: -
j_call: TRBJ1-5
cdr3_aa: CASSLWGGVNQPQHF
cdr3_nt: TGTGCCAGCAGCCTCTGGGGAGGCGTTAATCAGCCCCAGCATTTT

clone_size: -
v_call: TRBV6-5
d_call: TRBD1
j_call: TRBJ1-2
cdr3_aa: CASRDRVQLNYGYTF
cdr3_nt: TGTGCCAGCAGGGACAGGGTCCAACTAAACTATGGCTACACCTTC

clone_size: -
v_call: TRBV5-1
d_call: -
j_call: TRBJ2-5
cdr3_aa: CASSRDLGGQETQYF
cdr3_nt: TGCGCCAGCAGCAGGGACCTGGGGGGCCAAGAGACCCAGTACTTC

clone_size: -
v_call: TRBV18
d_call: -
j_call: TRBJ2-1
cdr3_aa: CASSPPRGVGNEQFF
cdr3_nt: TGTGCCAGCTCACCGCCCAGGGGGGTTGGAAATGAGCAGTTCTTC

clone_size: -
v_call: TRBV5-1
d_call: -
j_call: TRBJ2-3
cdr3_aa: CASSLGGLTDTQYF
cdr3_nt: TGCGCCAGCAGCTTGGGGGGGCTTACAGATACGCAGTATTTT

clone_size: -
v_call: TRBV2
d_call: TRBD2
j_call: TRBJ2-1
cdr3_aa: CASSESASGGYEQFF
cdr3_nt: TGTGCCAGCAGTGAAAGTGCTAGCGGGGGTTATGAGCAGTTCTTC

clone_size: -
v_call: TRBV15
d_call: -
j_call: TRBJ1-5
cdr3_aa: CATSRGVGGQPQHF
cdr3_nt: TGTGCCACCAGCAGAGGTGTAGGGGGTCAGCCCCAGCATTTT

clone_size: once
v_call: TRBV7-8
d_call: -
j_call: TRBJ1-2
cdr3_aa: CASSAMLGGYGYTF
cdr3_nt: TGTGCCAGCAGCGCTATGTTGGGGGGGTATGGCTACACCTTC

clone_size: once
v_call: TRBV5-4
d_call: TRBD2
j_call: TRBJ2-7
cdr3_aa: CASSSALAGGRFEQYF
cdr3_nt: TGTGCCAGCAGCTCTGCCTTAGCGGGGGGGCGTTTCGAGCAGTACTTC

clone_size: -
v_call: TRBV12-5
d_call: -
j_call: TRBJ2-2
cdr3_aa: CASGSGTYTGELFF
cdr3_nt: TGTGCTAGTGGTTCTGGGACTTACACCGGGGAGCTGTTTTTT

clone_size: -
v_call: TRBV19
d_call: -
j_call: TRBJ2-5
cdr3_aa: CASSIGTVQETQYF
cdr3_nt: TGTGCCAGTAGTATCGGAACAGTCCAAGAGACCCAGTACTTC

clone_size: -
v_call: TRBV4-2
d_call: TRBD2
j_call: TRBJ2-5
cdr3_aa: CASSHDLLAGGRQETQYF
cdr3_nt: TGTGCCAGCAGCCACGACCTACTAGCGGGGGGTCGCCAAGAGACCCAGTACTTC

clone_size: -
v_call: TRBV9
d_call: TRBD1
j_call: TRBJ1-2
cdr3_aa: CASSGTGGANYGYTF
cdr3_nt: TGTGCCAGCAGCGGTACAGGGGGTGCTAACTATGGCTACACCTTC

clone_size: -
v_call: TRBV7-6
d_call: -
j_call: TRBJ1-1
cdr3_aa: CASSLGPGIWTEAFF
cdr3_nt: TGTGCCAGCAGCTTAGGTCCGGGGATTTGGACTGAAGCTTTCTTT

clone_size: -
v_call: TRBV7-6
d_call: -
j_call: TRBJ2-3
cdr3_aa: CASSLESAAMSTDTQYF
cdr3_nt: TGTGCCAGCAGCTTGGAATCGGCGGCTATGAGCACAGATACGCAGTATTTT

clone_size: -
v_call: TRBV5-6
d_call: -
j_call: TRBJ1-2
cdr3_aa: CASSTPGGLYGYTF
cdr3_nt: TGTGCCAGCAGCACCCCCGGGGGGCTCTATGGCTACACCTTC

clone_size: -
v_call: TRBV6-5
d_call: -
j_call: TRBJ1-1
cdr3_aa: CASSYSISQGNTEAFF
cdr3_nt: TGTGCCAGCAGTTACTCGATATCCCAGGGTAACACTGAAGCTTTCTTT

clone_size: -
v_call: TRBV5-6
d_call: -
j_call: TRBJ1-1
cdr3_aa: CASSGAQTVNTEAFF
cdr3_nt: TGTGCCAGCAGCGGGGCCCAGACAGTGAACACTGAAGCTTTCTTT

clone_size: -
v_call: TRBV7-2
d_call: TRBD2
j_call: TRBJ2-5
cdr3_aa: CASSLGLAGGIETQYF
cdr3_nt: TGTGCCAGCAGCTTAGGACTAGCGGGGGGGATAGAGACCCAGTACTTC

clone_size: -
v_call: TRBV9
d_call: -
j_call: TRBJ2-5
cdr3_aa: CASSVADSWETQYF
cdr3_nt: TGTGCCAGCAGCGTAGCGGACAGCTGGGAGACCCAGTACTTC

clone_size: -
v_call: TRBV6-5
d_call: TRBD1
j_call: TRBJ1-3
cdr3_aa: CASRQGATGNTIYF
cdr3_nt: TGTGCCAGCAGGCAGGGGGCGACTGGAAACACCATATATTTT

clone_size: -
v_call: TRBV18
d_call: TRBD1
j_call: TRBJ2-1
cdr3_aa: CASSSTGGSYNEQFF
cdr3_nt: TGTGCCAGCTCATCGACAGGGGGCTCCTACAATGAGCAGTTCTTC

clone_size: -
v_call: TRBV2
d_call: -
j_call: TRBJ1-3
cdr3_aa: CASRKGAGVGNTIYF
cdr3_nt: TGTGCCAGCAGGAAGGGTGCAGGGGTTGGAAACACCATATATTTT

clone_size: -
v_call: TRBV18
d_call: TRBD1
j_call: TRBJ1-5
cdr3_aa: CASSLQGGSNQPQHF
cdr3_nt: TGTGCCAGCTCATTACAGGGGGGTAGCAATCAGCCCCAGCATTTT

clone_size: once
v_call: TRBV5-1
d_call: TRBD2
j_call: TRBJ2-3
cdr3_aa: CASSKTSGADTQYF
cdr3_nt: TGCGCCAGCAGCAAAACTAGCGGGGCGGATACGCAGTATTTT

clone_size: -
v_call: TRBV4-1
d_call: TRBD1
j_call: TRBJ1-6
cdr3_aa: CASSRQTTGLSPLHF
cdr3_nt: TGCGCCAGCAGCCGTCAAACGACAGGGCTCTCACCCCTCCACTTT

clone_size: few
v_call: TRBV11-2
d_call: -
j_call: TRBJ1-1
cdr3_aa: CASSIQQGVGAFF
cdr3_nt: TGTGCCAGCAGCATCCAACAGGGAGTCGGAGCTTTCTTT

clone_size: -
v_call: TRBV6-1
d_call: -
j_call: TRBJ2-7
cdr3_aa: CASSEASRVEQYF
cdr3_nt: TGTGCCAGCAGTGAAGCGTCCAGGGTCGAGCAGTACTTC

clone_size: -
v_call: TRBV6-5
d_call: -
j_call: TRBJ1-5
cdr3_aa: CASTPGWNQPQHF
cdr3_nt: TGTGCCAGCACCCCCGGGTGGAATCAGCCCCAGCATTTT

clone_size: once
v_call: TRBV5-1
d_call: TRBD1
j_call: TRBJ2-5
cdr3_aa: CASSPTGGETQYF
cdr3_nt: TGCGCCAGCAGCCCGACAGGGGGGGAGACCCAGTACTTC

clone_size: -
v_call: TRBV6-2/TRBV6-3
d_call: TRBD1
j_call: TRBJ2-1
cdr3_aa: CASSRTGGYNEQFF
cdr3_nt: TGTGCCAGCAGTCGGACAGGGGGATACAATGAGCAGTTCTTC

clone_size: -
v_call: TRBV19
d_call: -
j_call: TRBJ2-3
cdr3_aa: CASSIFPPRDTQYF
cdr3_nt: TGTGCCAGTAGTATCTTCCCTCCCCGGGATACGCAGTATTTT

clone_size: -
v_call: TRBV18
d_call: -
j_call: TRBJ2-3
cdr3_aa: CASSPRRTGTDTQYF
cdr3_nt: TGTGCCAGCTCACCACGGAGGACTGGCACAGATACGCAGTATTTT

clone_size: -
v_call: TRBV7-8
d_call: TRBD1
j_call: TRBJ1-1
cdr3_aa: CASSLGPRGGDTEAFF
cdr3_nt: TGTGCCAGCAGCTTAGGACCGAGAGGGGGCGACACTGAAGCTTTCTTT

clone_size: -
v_call: TRBV15
d_call: TRBD1
j_call: TRBJ1-2
cdr3_aa: CATSRDQGVGYGYTF
cdr3_nt: TGTGCCACCAGCAGAGATCAGGGGGTCGGCTATGGCTACACCTTC

clone_size: once
v_call: TRBV7-9
d_call: TRBD2
j_call: TRBJ2-7
cdr3_aa: CASSLVSGGHYEQYF
cdr3_nt: TGTGCCAGCAGCTTAGTTAGCGGGGGGCACTACGAGCAGTACTTC

clone_size: -
v_call: TRBV5-4
d_call: TRBD2
j_call: TRBJ2-2
cdr3_aa: CASSSGLAGGPTGELFF
cdr3_nt: TGTGCCAGCAGCTCGGGACTAGCGGGGGGGCCCACCGGGGAGCTGTTTTTT

clone_size: -
v_call: TRBV2
d_call: -
j_call: TRBJ1-2
cdr3_aa: CASSEEFGDGYTF
cdr3_nt: TGTGCCAGCAGTGAAGAATTTGGAGATGGCTACACCTTC

clone_size: -
v_call: TRBV7-2
d_call: -
j_call: TRBJ1-6
cdr3_aa: CASSRSQGLSYNSPLHF
cdr3_nt: TGTGCCAGCAGCCGGAGTCAGGGGCTGAGTTATAATTCACCCCTCCACTTT

clone_size: -
v_call: TRBV4-1
d_call: -
j_call: TRBJ1-5
cdr3_aa: CASSQDGTGNQPQHF
cdr3_nt: TGCGCCAGCAGCCAAGATGGAACAGGGAATCAGCCCCAGCATTTT

clone_size: -
v_call: TRBV7-2
d_call: TRBD1
j_call: TRBJ1-2
cdr3_aa: CASSLEVAGGYYGYTF
cdr3_nt: TGTGCCAGCAGCTTAGAAGTCGCAGGGGGATACTATGGCTACACCTTC

clone_size: -
v_call: TRBV7-3
d_call: -
j_call: TRBJ2-7
cdr3_aa: CASSPIFRRPEKEQYF
cdr3_nt: TGTGCCAGCAGCCCAATCTTTAGGCGGCCGGAAAAGGAGCAGTACTTC

clone_size: -
v_call: TRBV6-5
d_call: -
j_call: TRBJ2-2
cdr3_aa: CASSPGFGELFF
cdr3_nt: TGTGCCAGCAGCCCAGGGTTCGGGGAGCTGTTTTTT

clone_size: -
v_call: TRBV2
d_call: TRBD2
j_call: TRBJ2-5
cdr3_aa: CASSVGGGASQYF
cdr3_nt: TGTGCCAGCAGTGTTGGCGGGGGGGCGTCCCAGTACTTC

clone_size: -
v_call: TRBV7-3
d_call: TRBD1
j_call: TRBJ1-5
cdr3_aa: CASRHPRQGYSNQPQHF
cdr3_nt: TGTGCCAGCAGACATCCAAGACAGGGATATAGCAATCAGCCCCAGCATTTT

clone_size: -
v_call: TRBV5-1
d_call: -
j_call: TRBJ2-3
cdr3_aa: CASSLEQGTDTQYF
cdr3_nt: TGCGCCAGCAGCTTGGAACAGGGCACAGATACGCAGTATTTT

clone_size: -
v_call: TRBV13
d_call: TRBD1
j_call: TRBJ2-7
cdr3_aa: CASSGGTGFYEQYF
cdr3_nt: TGTGCCAGCAGCGGAGGGACAGGGTTCTACGAGCAGTACTTC

clone_size: -
v_call: TRBV5-6
d_call: TRBD1
j_call: TRBJ1-2
cdr3_aa: CASTSGTGGYRYTF
cdr3_nt: TGTGCCAGCACCTCAGGGACAGGGGGTTACCGCTACACCTTC

clone_size: few
v_call: TRBV7-2
d_call: -
j_call: TRBJ1-6
cdr3_aa: CASSLASHNSPLHF
cdr3_nt: TGTGCCAGCAGCTTGGCCAGTCATAATTCACCCCTCCACTTT

clone_size: -
v_call: TRBV6-5
d_call: TRBD1
j_call: TRBJ1-3
cdr3_aa: CASSRDRLYGNTIYF
cdr3_nt: TGTGCCAGCAGCCGGGACAGGCTCTATGGAAACACCATATATTTT

clone_size: -
v_call: TRBV5-1
d_call: -
j_call: TRBJ1-6
cdr3_aa: CASSSDGMGGSPLHF
cdr3_nt: TGCGCCAGCAGCTCAGACGGGATGGGGGGTTCACCCCTCCACTTT

clone_size: -
v_call: TRBV7-3
d_call: -
j_call: TRBJ2-2
cdr3_aa: CASSPKRNTGELFF
cdr3_nt: TGTGCCAGCAGCCCTAAGAGGAACACCGGGGAGCTGTTTTTT

clone_size: -
v_call: TRBV4-1
d_call: -
j_call: TRBJ1-1
cdr3_aa: CASSKNRDKSLNTEAFF
cdr3_nt: TGCGCCAGCAGCAAAAACCGGGACAAAAGCTTGAACACTGAAGCTTTCTTT

clone_size: few
v_call: TRBV2
d_call: TRBD1
j_call: TRBJ1-6
cdr3_aa: CASSVQGGGYNSPLHF
cdr3_nt: TGTGCCAGCAGTGTACAGGGGGGAGGCTATAATTCACCCCTCCACTTT

clone_size: -
v_call: TRBV27
d_call: TRBD2
j_call: TRBJ2-1
cdr3_aa: CASSFRGGAYNEQFF
cdr3_nt: TGTGCCAGCAGTTTCCGGGGGGGCGCCTACAATGAGCAGTTCTTC

clone_size: -
v_call: TRBV5-8
d_call: TRBD1
j_call: TRBJ2-5
cdr3_aa: CASRKGTGYRSETQYF
cdr3_nt: TGTGCCAGCAGAAAGGGGACAGGGTATCGTTCGGAGACCCAGTACTTC

clone_size: -
v_call: TRBV5-1
d_call: -
j_call: TRBJ1-1
cdr3_aa: CASRSWGLNTEAFF
cdr3_nt: TGCGCCAGCAGGAGTTGGGGGCTGAACACTGAAGCTTTCTTT

clone_size: -
v_call: TRBV15
d_call: -
j_call: TRBJ1-1
cdr3_aa: CATSRDLGGYTEAFF
cdr3_nt: TGTGCCACCAGCAGAGATCTCGGAGGGTACACTGAAGCTTTCTTT

clone_size: many
v_call: TRBV5-1
d_call: -
j_call: TRBJ1-2
cdr3_aa: CASSLVSGKNGYTF
cdr3_nt: TGCGCCAGCAGCTTGGTATCCGGGAAAAATGGCTACACCTTC

clone_size: once
v_call: TRBV5-1
d_call: -
j_call: TRBJ1-2
cdr3_aa: CASSPGHIHGGYTF
cdr3_nt: TGCGCCAGCAGCCCTGGACATATTCACGGGGGCTACACCTTC